This TCR beta chain was identified during a study of blood T cell repertoires in COVID-19. Germline values: CDR1 SGHTA, CDR2 FQGNSA. Trimming removed 1 base from V and 1 base from J, with 7 bases in between. This CDR3 has 14 residues. TCRdb keeps only in-frame clones here, not all; method: immunoSEQ multiplex PCR. The table includes 76,000 or so clones, about 80% detected once. The V and J genes are TRBV7-2 and TRBJ1-2; D call uncertain. This clonotype was sampled from a man in his forties or fifties with acute or convalescent COVID-19. The sequenced material came from peripheral blood. CDR3 sequence (DNA): TGTGCCAGCAGCTTAGGAGTCGGTAACTATGGCTACACCTTC. Its translation is CASSLGVGNYGYTF.